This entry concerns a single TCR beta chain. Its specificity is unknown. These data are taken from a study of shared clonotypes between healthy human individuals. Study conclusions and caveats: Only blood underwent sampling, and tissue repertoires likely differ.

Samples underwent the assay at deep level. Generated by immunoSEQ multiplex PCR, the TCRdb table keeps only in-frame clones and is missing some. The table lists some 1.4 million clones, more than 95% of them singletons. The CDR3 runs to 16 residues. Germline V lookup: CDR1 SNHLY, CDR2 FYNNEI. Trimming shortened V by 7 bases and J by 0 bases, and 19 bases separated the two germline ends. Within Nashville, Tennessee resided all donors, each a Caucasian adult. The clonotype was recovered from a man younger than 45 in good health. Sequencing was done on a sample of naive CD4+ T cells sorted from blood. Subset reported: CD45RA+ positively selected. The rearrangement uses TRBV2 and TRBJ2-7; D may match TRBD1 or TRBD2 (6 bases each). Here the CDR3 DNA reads TGTGCCAGCAAACAGGGCCCGGCGGGGAGCTCCTACGAGCAGTACTTC. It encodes CASKQGPAGSSYEQYF.